The present entry profiles one T cell receptor beta chain with its context. TCRdb redid the calling of the 5' RACE reads with MiXCR, one entry per CDR3 protein. The profile shows some 20,000 distinct CDR3 sequences, around a fifth of them singletons. The sample is drawn from a study of HIV-infected patients and healthy controls. Trimming left V 6 bases short and J 5 bases short, with 5 bases between. This CDR3 contains 10 residues. From germline, CDR1 is SQVTM and CDR2 ANQGSEA. Sequenced sample: CD8+ T cells from blood. The J gene is TRBJ2-1, the V gene TRBV29-1; perhaps D is TRBD1 or TRBD2 (5 bases each). The TCR originated in a human donor in good health. CDR3: CSVGHNEQFF. Here the CDR3 DNA reads TGCAGCGTGGGACACAATGAGCAGTTCTTC.